This T cell receptor (beta chain) was obtained from a study of CD8+ T cells in alopecia areata. The treatment: oral pan-JAK inhibitor, 5-10 mg twice daily. PBMCs provided sorted CD4+ and CD8+ T cells. Germline-derived CDR1 and CDR2 are SGHRS and YFSETQ. This CDR3 has 15 amino acids. Trimming removed 5 bases from V and 0 bases from J, with 14 bases in between. cDNA reverse transcribed from extracted RNA served as the sequencing template. Only in-frame clones appear in the TCRdb table, and some are missing; sequencing was by immunoSEQ multiplex PCR. The sample lists under 95,000 clones; around 71% were seen once.

This receptor was taken from a human donor with alopecia areata. The input for sequencing was CD8+ T cells sorted from blood, taken at approximately week 42, from a patient treated with tofacitinib. This rearrangement joins TRBV5-1 to TRBJ1-1, with D maybe TRBD1 (6 bases). In DNA, the CDR3 is TGCGCCAGCAGTTCAGGGGCCTTCATGAACACTGAAGCTTTCTTT. Translated: CASSSGAFMNTEAFF.